The 13 T cell receptor beta chains below all came from one sample that was sequenced in a study of molecular identifiers for immune sequencing clone quantification. MiXCR, applied by TCRdb to the PCR reads, yields one record per CDR3 protein. The sample yields 45,000 to 60,000 distinct CDR3 sequences, just over 35% seen once. Input material: naive CD8+ T cells from blood, with Jurkat cell RNA spiked in. The subset denotes: FACS-sorted CD8+CD4-CCR7+CD45RA+ naive T cells. The receptor set was obtained from a human donor in good health. Some libraries in this study had Jurkat cell RNA spiked in.

This clonotype was detected many times. The V gene is TRBV25-1, the J gene TRBJ2-7; D is unresolved. The CDR3 is 12 residues long. The V end was cut by 1 base, the J end by 6 bases, with 7 bases between. Germline CDR1 is MGHDK and CDR2 is SYGVNS. The CDR3 loop reads CASSESLAEQYF. The DNA of the CDR3 is TGTGCCAGCAGTGAATCGCTGGCCGAGCAGTACTTC.

This clonotype was observed a few times. V gene TRBV11-2 combines with J gene TRBJ2-1; 10 nucleotides line up with TRBD2. In germline, CDR1 is SGHAT, CDR2 FQNNGV. The junction had 3 bases not matched to a gene; V was cut back by 0 bases and J by 7 bases. The CDR3 extends over 15 amino acids. The CDR3 nucleotides are TGTGCCAGCAGCTTAGAGGGACTAGCGATGAATGAGCAGTTCTTC. Protein product: CASSLEGLAMNEQFF.

On this clonotype: This may arise from a read error, as a much more abundant clone is one base away. This chain joins TRBV7-9 and TRBJ2-3; D is unclear. The CDR3 length is 11 residues. V shed 6 bases and J shed 5 bases, with 6 bases lying between them. Germline CDR1 is SEHNR and CDR2 is FQNEAQ (reference sequence). The CDR3 reads CASRRGDTQYF. In nucleotides, the CDR3 is TGTGCCAGCAGACGCGGAGATACGCAGTATTTT.

Points on this clonotype: Possible read error: a much larger clone is one base away. This chain joins TRBV6-5 and TRBJ1-1; possibly TRBD1 for D (6 bases). CDR3 length equals 16 residues. The V gene lost 10 bases and the J gene lost 1 base, with 22 bases spanning the gap. Germline V gene lookup returns CDR1 MNHEY and CDR2 SVGAGI. CDR3 amino acids: CANTQGGRGTNTEAFF. In DNA form, the CDR3 reads TGTGCCAACACCCAAGGGGGAAGGGGAACGAACACTGAAGCTTTCTTT.

This clonotype was counted a few times. The rearrangement joins TRBV19 to TRBJ2-1; 7 bases are shared with TRBD1. J lost 10 bases, V lost 1 base, and 4 bases had no gene match. The CDR3 runs to 13 residues. The germline V gene encodes CDR1 LNHDA and CDR2 SQIVND (reference sequence). CDR3: CASSIVRGQEQFF. The CDR3 nucleotides read TGTGCCAGTAGTATAGTTAGGGGACAGGAGCAGTTCTTC.

A note on this clonotype: A read error is possible here, since a much larger clone lies one base away. Lacking the conserved final phenylalanine or tryptophan, this CDR3 likely reflects a read error. The chain carries TRBV27 and TRBJ2-7, with D tentatively TRBD1 (6 bases). Germline CDR1 reads MNHEY; CDR2 reads SMNVEV (reference sequence). Trimming cost V 6 bases and J 3 bases, with 12 bases left between them. The CDR3 length is 13 residues. CDR3 nucleotide sequence: TGTGCCAGCAGCTCGACAGGCCACTACGAGCAGTACATC. Protein: CASSSTGHYEQYI.

The J gene is TRBJ2-3, the V gene TRBV4-3; D possibly corresponds to TRBD2 (5 bases). CDR1 and CDR2 from the germline V gene are LGHNA and YSLEER. The CDR3 is 15 residues long. The germline V and J ends were trimmed by 0 bases and 3 bases, with 10 bases remaining between them. Here the CDR3 reads CASSQDEGETDTQYF. The CDR3 DNA sequence: TGCGCCAGCAGCCAAGACGAGGGCGAGACAGATACGCAGTATTTT.

V gene TRBV19 combines with J gene TRBJ2-1, with TRBD2 as a possible D gene (5 bases). The CDR3 loop spans 16 amino acids. The V and J ends lost 2 bases and 9 bases respectively, with 20 bases between them. Germline CDR1 LNHDA, CDR2 SQIVND (reference sequence). The CDR3 coding sequence is TGTGCCAGTAGTATATTTGGCGGGTGTAGTATATTTGAGCAGTTCTTC. It is translated as CASSIFGGCSIFEQFF.

This clonotype appeared many times. V usage is TRBV5-5 and J usage is TRBJ2-7; TRBD1 aligns across 9 bases. The CDR3 has 16 residues. Trimming removed 3 bases from V and 1 base from J; junction bases left unmatched: 8. Germline-derived CDR1 and CDR2 are SGHKS and YYEKEE (reference sequence). CDR3 nucleotide sequence: TGTGCCAGCAGCTCACCACACGACAGGGGGTCCTACGAGCAGTACTTC. As protein: CASSSPHDRGSYEQYF.

The chain combines TRBV2 with TRBJ2-7; the match to TRBD2 covers 8 bases. From germline, CDR1 is SNHLY and CDR2 FYNNEI. The V gene end was trimmed by 1 base and the J gene end by 2 bases; junction bases not matched to a gene: 4. The CDR3 is 15 residues long. The CDR3 DNA reads as TGTGCCAGCAGTGAAGGTCCGGGACTAGCCTACGAGCAGTACTTC. This encodes CASSEGPGLAYEQYF. The whole variable domain, remainder taken from reference TRBV2 and TRBJ2-7, is EPEVTQTPSHQVTQMGQEVILRCVPISNHLYFYWYRQILGQKVEFLVSFYNNEISEKSEIFDDQFSVERPDGSNFTLKIRSTKLEDSAMYFCASSEGPGLAYEQYFGPGTRLTVT.

This clonotype came up a few times. The chain recombines TRBV13 with TRBJ2-1; unclear D gene. CDR1 is PRHDT and CDR2 is FYEKMQ in the germline V gene (reference sequence). The CDR3 is 12 residues long. The V gene lost 1 base and the J gene lost 6 bases, with 4 bases spanning the gap. CDR3 protein: CASSLVPNEQFF. In DNA form, the CDR3 reads TGTGCCAGCAGCTTAGTTCCCAATGAGCAGTTCTTC.

This clonotype was counted a few times. V usage is TRBV7-9 and J usage is TRBJ2-7, with 10 bases that match TRBD2. Germline loops: CDR1 SEHNR, CDR2 FQNEAQ (reference sequence). This CDR3 has 13 amino acids. V gave up 5 bases and J gave up 6 bases; unmatched junction bases: 4. The DNA of the CDR3 is TGTGCCAGCAGCGCCGGACTAGCGGCCGAGCAGTACTTC. It codes for CASSAGLAAEQYF.

Note on this clonotype: A single base separates this from a much larger clone, so it may be a read error. This chain links TRBV7-2 with TRBJ2-5, with D hard to call. There are 16 residues in the CDR3. Germline-derived CDR1 and CDR2 are SGHTA and FQGNSA. CDR3 sequence (DNA): TGTGCCAGCAGCTCCCTTGGCGCCCGCCTCCAAGAGACCCAGAACTTC. This translates into CASSSLGARLQETQNF.